What follows are 28 T cell receptor beta chains derived from one specimen sequenced in a study of human T cells and chemical hapten exposure. One entry per CDR3 protein results from TCRdb running MiXCR on the RACE reads. The table lists fewer than 400,000 distinct CDR3 sequences, approximately 6.3% of them singletons. Sample time point: patch test 1, 2 weeks after DPC sensitization. Treatment meaning: therapeutic diphenylcyclopropenone sensitization with weekly scalp DPC. Sequencing used whole blood, obtained in connection with sensitization to the hapten diphenylcyclopropenone (DPC). These receptors came from a woman between 18 and 29 years old with alopecia areata. Some clones in this sample may be carry-over from other donors' samples.

The chain links TRBV6-5 to TRBJ2-3; 7 nucleotides match TRBD2. Losses at the gene ends were 7 bases for V and 5 bases for J; bases not matched to a gene: 9. The length of the CDR3 is 14 residues. Germline V gene data show CDR1 as MNHEY and CDR2 as SVGAGI. The CDR3: CASMDRGVIDTQYF. The DNA for the CDR3 is TGTGCCAGCATGGATCGGGGGGTTATAGATACGCAGTATTTT.

This sequence joins TRBV6-5 and TRBJ1-2; TRBD1 is a possible D gene (5 bases). The CDR3 runs 15 residues. Germline values: CDR1 MNHEY, CDR2 SVGAGI. The germline V and J ends were trimmed by 7 bases and 2 bases, with 17 bases remaining between them. The CDR3 sequence is CASNTHSGANYGYTF. For the CDR3, the DNA is TGTGCCAGCAATACGCACTCCGGGGCCAACTATGGCTACACCTTC.

This clonotype was counted many times. The CDR3 region is CASSSPTSGGAKNIQYF. The CDR3 nucleotides are TGTGCCAGCAGTTCCCCGACTAGCGGGGGGGCCAAAAACATTCAGTACTTC. This sequence joins TRBV28 and TRBJ2-4, with 13 bases matching TRBD2. Trimming cost V 4 bases and J 1 base; bases outside gene matches: 4. The CDR3 has 17 residues. CDR1 and CDR2 (germline): MDHEN, SYDVKM. Full variable domain (remainder filled in from reference TRBV28 and TRBJ2-4): DVKVTQSSRYLVKRTGEKVFLECVQDMDHENMFWYRQDPGLGLRLIYFSYDVKMKEKGDIPEGYSVSREKKERFSLILESASTNQTSMYLCASSSPTSGGAKNIQYFGAGTRLSVL.

This clonotype was picked up a small number of times. J is TRBJ1-6 and V is TRBV6-1; D is unclear. The CDR3 length is 11 residues. Germline V lookup: CDR1 MNHNS, CDR2 SASEGT. The V and J ends lost 4 bases and 13 bases respectively, with 8 bases between them. DNA for the CDR3: TGTGCCAGCAGTGGAACCGTGCCCCTCCACTTT. It specifies CASSGTVPLHF.

Only a few counts were recorded for this clonotype. This chain connects TRBV6-2 or TRBV6-3 to TRBJ2-2, with D perhaps TRBD2 (5 bases). This CDR3 region has 18 residues. V shed 4 bases and J shed 2 bases, with 20 bases lying between them. Per the germline V gene, CDR1 is MNHEY and CDR2 is SVGEGT. The CDR3, as DNA: TGTGCCAGCAGTTGGCAACCGAAAGCGGACCGAAACACCGGGGAGCTGTTTTTT. It codes for CASSWQPKADRNTGELFF.

The V gene is TRBV6-6, the J gene TRBJ2-7; 11 bases are shared with TRBD2. The germline CDR1 and CDR2 sequences are MNHNY and SVGAGI (reference sequence). This CDR3 spans 15 amino acids. The junction had 5 bases not matched to a gene; V was cut back by 0 bases and J by 7 bases. CDR3 loop: CASSYSTSGVEEQYF. The CDR3 coding sequence is TGTGCCAGCAGTTACTCGACTAGCGGGGTCGAGGAGCAGTACTTC.

This clonotype was detected many times. The rearrangement links TRBV29-1 to TRBJ2-3; D gene uncertain. The CDR3 sequence is 13 residues long. Germline loops: CDR1 SQVTM, CDR2 ANQGSEA. The V and J ends lost 6 bases and 2 bases respectively, with 12 bases between them. The CDR3, as DNA: TGCAGCGTCTTAGGGCGAGCCACAGATACGCAGTATTTT. Translation gives CSVLGRATDTQYF.

The rearrangement uses TRBV6-1 and TRBJ1-1, with 7 nucleotides matching TRBD1. Germline-derived CDR1 and CDR2 are MNHNS and SASEGT. V trimming: 2 bases; J trimming: 6 bases; junction bases outside the gene matches: 12. The CDR3 is 16 amino acids. CDR3 DNA: TGTGCCAGCAGTGAAAGACAGGGCCTATGGCTTGCTGAAGCTTTCTTT. Its protein is CASSERQGLWLAEAFF.

This sequence joins TRBV5-1 and TRBJ1-1, with no clear D. The CDR3 is made up of 14 amino acids. V lost 0 bases and J lost 6, with 12 bases in between. Germline CDR1 is SGHRS and CDR2 is YFSETQ. CDR3 in DNA: TGCGCCAGCAGCTTGGTCTGGGATGGCCCTGAAGCTTTCTTT. Translation: CASSLVWDGPEAFF.

The CDR3 here is CASSLETYNEQFF. In DNA, the CDR3 is TGTGCCAGCAGCTTAGAGACTTACAATGAGCAGTTCTTC. The rearrangement links TRBV7-2 to TRBJ2-1; D unresolved. The CDR3 sequence is 13 residues long. Germline CDR1 SGHTA, CDR2 FQGNSA. The V end lost 1 base, the J end lost 4 bases, and 5 bases lay between the germline ends. Full variable domain (missing parts from reference TRBV7-2 and TRBJ2-1): GAGVSQSPSNKVTEKGKDVELRCDPISGHTALYWYRQSLGQGLEFLIYFQGNSAPDKSGLPSDRFSAERTGGSVSTLTIQRTQQEDSAVYLCASSLETYNEQFFGPGTRLTVL.

This clonotype showed up just a few times. This chain connects TRBV28 to TRBJ2-1, with 12 bases fitting TRBD2. Germline lookup yields CDR1 MDHEN and CDR2 SYDVKM. CDR3 length equals 18 residues. The trim removed 7 bases at V and 6 bases at J, leaving 16 bases unmatched. CDR3 bases: TGTGCCAGCACCCGGCTTATCGGGCTAGCGGGGGGGGGCAATGAGCAGTTCTTC. Amino acids: CASTRLIGLAGGGNEQFF.

This clonotype was observed a few times. The V gene is TRBV10-3, the J gene TRBJ1-6; weak D call: TRBD1 (5 bases). Trimming took 6 bases from V and 9 from J, leaving 15 bases between them. CDR1 is ENHRY, CDR2 SYGVKD, per germline. The CDR3 loop spans 14 amino acids. CDR3 region: CAISPWGLASPLHF. The CDR3 DNA is TGTGCCATCAGCCCCTGGGGGTTGGCTTCACCCCTCCACTTT.

This clonotype was detected a few times. The chain employs TRBV7-8 and TRBJ1-1; weak D call: TRBD1 (6 bases). There are 17 residues in the CDR3. Trimming left V 3 bases short and J 0 bases short, with 17 bases between. CDR1 and CDR2 from the germline V gene are SGHVS and FQNEAQ. For the CDR3, the DNA is TGTGCCAGCAGCTTTACAGGGATAGGATTATTGAACACTGAAGCTTTCTTT. Its protein product is CASSFTGIGLLNTEAFF.

This clonotype has a count of ten or more. The CDR3 region is CASSLGQGAKNIQYF. CDR3 sequence (DNA): TGTGCCAGCAGCCTTGGACAGGGGGCCAAAAACATTCAGTACTTC. The chain combines TRBV7-9 with TRBJ2-4; 9 nucleotides agree with TRBD1. Germline V gene lookup returns CDR1 SEHNR and CDR2 FQNEAQ (reference sequence). V lost 5 bases, J lost 1 base, and 3 bases stayed unmatched. The CDR3 consists of 15 residues.

In its sample, this clonotype was seen a few times. The DNA for the CDR3 is TGTGCCACCAGCAGAGGACAGATGAATTACGAGCAGTACTTC. Translating it yields CATSRGQMNYEQYF. The chain couples TRBV15 to TRBJ2-7; TRBD1 might be the D (5 bases). This CDR3 spans 14 amino acids. V lost 1 base and J lost 4, with 11 bases in between. Germline-derived CDR1 and CDR2 are LNHNV and YYDKDF (reference sequence).

This clonotype was detected many times. The rearrangement links TRBV7-3 to TRBJ2-2; 10 bases are shared with TRBD1. Germline V lookup: CDR1 SGHTA, CDR2 FQGTGA. This CDR3 is built from 15 residues. Trimming at V came to 5 bases and at J to 2 bases, leaving 2 bases not matched to a gene. The CDR3 region is CASSRTGGNTGELFF. CDR3 nucleotides: TGTGCCAGCAGCCGGACAGGGGGAAACACCGGGGAGCTGTTTTTT.

In this sample, this clonotype turned up a few times. This chain uses TRBV4-3 with TRBJ2-3; unclear D gene. CDR3 length: 16 amino acids. Trimming removed 0 bases at V and 3 bases at J, with 13 bases between. CDR1 and CDR2 (germline): LGHNA, YSLEER. The CDR3 bases are TGCGCCAGCAGCCAAGAATACACCTTCGCAACAGATACGCAGTATTTT. It is translated as CASSQEYTFATDTQYF.

In its sample, this clonotype was seen a few times. This chain's CDR3 is CASSLQTDSTEAFF. The CDR3 nucleotides are TGTGCCAGCAGCTTACAGACAGACAGCACTGAAGCTTTCTTT. The chain has TRBV7-8 and TRBJ1-1, with D tentatively TRBD1 (5 bases). V was cut by 2 bases and J by 4 bases, with 11 bases left in between. The CDR3 has 14 amino acids. The germline gives CDR1 SGHVS, CDR2 FQNEAQ.

This chain connects TRBV19 to TRBJ2-1; 8 bases agree with TRBD2. The CDR3 totals 16 residues. CDR1 is LNHDA and CDR2 is SQIVND in the germline V gene (reference sequence). The V segment lost 4 bases and the J segment 2 bases; nucleotides outside the gene matches: 7. CDR3 region: CASSNPSGGAYNEQFF. CDR3 nucleotide sequence: TGTGCCAGTAGTAATCCATCGGGGGGGGCCTACAATGAGCAGTTCTTC.

This clonotype came up a few times. The chain has TRBV4-3 and TRBJ2-6; possible D gene TRBD1, 7 bases. This CDR3 is 15 amino acids long. V was clipped by 3 bases and J by 2 bases, with 8 bases between them. Germline V lookup: CDR1 LGHNA, CDR2 YSLEER. CDR3 bases: TGCGCCAGCAGCCACAGGGGGGCTGGGGCCAACGTCCTGACTTTC. Its protein product is CASSHRGAGANVLTF.

This clonotype was detected only a few times. The V call is TRBV5-1, the J call TRBJ1-4; 7 nucleotides line up with TRBD1. Germline V gene sequence: CDR1 SGHRS, CDR2 YFSETQ. V was clipped by 7 bases and J by 0 bases; unmatched bases: 6. The CDR3 loop spans 15 amino acids. The CDR3 DNA sequence: TGCGCCAGCTCAGAGGGGGCCGCAACTAATGAAAAACTGTTTTTT. As protein: CASSEGAATNEKLFF.

This clonotype was counted many times. V gene TRBV28 combines with J gene TRBJ2-4; TRBD1 matches at 10 bases. V was clipped by 5 bases and J by 0 bases; unmatched bases: 7. The CDR3 spans 17 residues. CDR1 and CDR2 (germline): MDHEN, SYDVKM. CDR3 residues: CASSGQGDPVAKNIQYF. CDR3 bases: TGTGCCAGCAGTGGACAGGGGGACCCAGTAGCCAAAAACATTCAGTACTTC.

This clonotype has ten or more counts. The J gene is TRBJ2-7, the V gene TRBV4-2, with 7 bases identical to TRBD1. After removal of 0 bases from V and 1 base from J, the junction contained 3 bases not matched to a gene. Germline values: CDR1 LGHNA, CDR2 YNFKEQ. This CDR3 spans 15 amino acids. The CDR3 here is CASSQETGPSYEQYF. As DNA, the CDR3 is TGTGCCAGCAGCCAAGAGACAGGGCCATCCTACGAGCAGTACTTC.

This sequence joins TRBV18 and TRBJ2-3; TRBD2 is a possible D gene (6 bases). CDR1 KGHSH and CDR2 LQKENI come from the germline V gene. Trimming took 0 bases from V and 2 from J, leaving 9 bases between them. The CDR3 sequence is 15 residues long. CDR3 in DNA: TGTGCCAGCTCACCACCCGGGGGATACACAGATACGCAGTATTTT. Amino acid sequence: CASSPPGGYTDTQYF.

This clonotype came up a few times. The chain is built from TRBV7-2 and TRBJ1-6; D perhaps matches TRBD1 (5 bases). The CDR3 is 14 amino acids. Germline assignment: CDR1 SGHTA and CDR2 FQGNSA. V lost 1 base, J lost 10 bases, and 11 bases lay in between. For the CDR3, the DNA is TGTGCCAGCAGCTTAGGCGACAGAGTCTCACCCCTCCACTTT. Protein sequence: CASSLGDRVSPLHF.

The rearrangement links TRBV29-1 to TRBJ1-1; D is undetermined. Trimming shortened V by 3 bases and J by 4 bases, and 12 bases separated the two germline ends. Per germline, CDR1 SQVTM and CDR2 ANQGSEA. CDR3 length: 13 amino acids. The chain's CDR3 is CSVEEVAVTEAFF. CDR3 in DNA: TGCAGCGTTGAGGAGGTGGCAGTCACTGAAGCTTTCTTT.

The chain combines TRBV18 with TRBJ2-7; D tentatively reads TRBD1 or TRBD2 (5 bases each). This CDR3 is 14 amino acids long. The V end lost 2 bases, the J end lost 5 bases, and 13 bases lay between the germline ends. The germline V gene encodes CDR1 KGHSH and CDR2 LQKENI. For the CDR3, the DNA is TGTGCCAGCTCACCAGGGACGGGCACTGACGAGCAGTACTTC. Its translation: CASSPGTGTDEQYF.

This clonotype was picked up many times. V gene TRBV7-9 combines with J gene TRBJ1-4; unclear D gene. CDR1 is SEHNR and CDR2 is FQNEAQ in the germline V gene (reference sequence). Trimming stripped 1 base from V and 2 bases from J, with 11 bases between. CDR3 length equals 16 residues. This chain's CDR3 is CASSLVGRRTNEKLFF. CDR3 bases: TGTGCCAGCAGCTTAGTCGGGAGGAGGACTAATGAAAAACTGTTTTTT.